The 7 T cell receptor beta chains given below trace back to one sample, sequenced in a study of blood T cells in healthy people across ages. The authors ran a second PCR of about 7 to 11 cycles using a sample-barcoded 5' primer and a J-beta primer mix. TCRdb ran MiXCR on the 5' RACE reads and lists one entry per CDR3 protein. The sample consists of about 680,000 distinct CDR3 sequences, around 48% of them appearing once. The sequenced sample was blood. The receptors here all came from a woman aged 55-70 years in good health.

This clonotype was detected a few times. The chain carries TRBV12-3 or TRBV12-4 and TRBJ2-5; D is ambiguous. V lost 5 bases and J lost 1, with 11 bases in between. The CDR3 consists of 14 residues. The CDR3 DNA sequence: TGTGCCAGCAGTCGAGACTGGCCCCAAGAGACCCAGTACTTC. It specifies CASSRDWPQETQYF.

V and J are TRBV2 and TRBJ2-5; no definite D call. Near its end, the DNA agrees better with TRBJ2-7, so the J call may be wrong. The CDR3 contains 12 residues. Germline V gene lookup returns CDR1 SNHLY and CDR2 FYNNEI. Here the CDR3 reads CASRDDNYEQYF. CDR3 nucleotide sequence: TGTGCCAGCAGAGACGACAACTACGAGCAGTACTTC.

V and J are TRBV4-2 and TRBJ1-2; D possibly corresponds to TRBD1 (5 bases). The V gene's germline CDR1 is LGHNA and CDR2 YNFKEQ. V was trimmed by 6 bases and J by 8 bases, leaving 13 bases between them. The CDR3 extends over 12 amino acids. The CDR3 DNA reads TGTGCCAGCAGTCTCTCTGGGGACGGCTACACCTTC. It yields the protein CASSLSGDGYTF.

This rearrangement joins TRBV5-5 to TRBJ2-7, with 10 bases identical to TRBD1. Germline CDR1 and CDR2: SGHKS and YYEKEE (reference sequence). The CDR3 covers 16 residues. The V and J ends lost 5 bases and 4 bases, in that order; junction bases with no gene match: 12. The CDR3 nucleotides read TGTGCCAGCAGGGGCCCCATTGGGGACAGGGGATACGAGCAGTACTTC. Its translation is CASRGPIGDRGYEQYF.

This clonotype was counted only a few times. V and J are TRBV18 and TRBJ2-7, with D perhaps matching TRBD1 (6 bases). With 3 bases removed from V and 2 bases from J, the gap between germline ends came to 11 bases. The CDR3 has 14 residues. Germline lookup yields CDR1 KGHSH and CDR2 LQKENI. CDR3 amino acids: CASSPRDTAYEQYF. Here the CDR3 DNA reads TGTGCCAGCTCACCCCGGGACACAGCCTACGAGCAGTACTTC.

The rearrangement uses TRBV6-1 and TRBJ2-1, with 9 bases fitting TRBD2. Germline-derived CDR1 and CDR2 are MNHNS and SASEGT. J gave up 3 bases and V 9 bases, and 15 bases lay outside the gene matches. The CDR3 runs 17 residues. This CDR3 is CASRGGQWTSDYNEQFF. The CDR3 DNA reads as TGTGCCAGTCGAGGGGGTCAGTGGACTAGCGACTACAATGAGCAGTTCTTC.

The CDR3 nucleotides read TGTGCCAGCAGCTTAGTGCTGGTGGGCTCCTACGAGCAGTACTTC. It translates to CASSLVLVGSYEQYF. V gene TRBV7-9 combines with J gene TRBJ2-7; D not certain. The V and J ends lost 1 base and 0 bases respectively, with 10 bases between them. Germline V CDR1 and CDR2: SEHNR, FQNEAQ (reference sequence). The CDR3 sequence is 15 residues long.